A single sample is the source of the 25 T cell receptor beta chains below, sequenced in a study of blood T cell repertoires in COVID-19. Measured with immunoSEQ multiplex PCR; TCRdb has only the in-frame clones, and not every one. The data show roughly 160,000 clones, 80% to 85% seen once. Input material: PBMCs or T cells enriched from blood (not recorded which). These receptors were taken from a woman aged 55-70 years who had recovered from COVID-19.

The rearrangement links TRBV21-1 to TRBJ1-2; the DNA was not compared with TRBD1, the D call given in the table. TRBV21-1 is a pseudogene segment. This CDR3 contains 15 residues. The CDR3 loop reads CASSRPGTGAPGYTF. CDR3 nucleotide sequence: TGTGCCAGCAGCCGCCCTGGGACAGGGGCACCCGGCTACACCTTC.

J is TRBJ2-1 and V is TRBV5-1, with TRBD1 matching 7 bases. The CDR3 length is 15 residues. With 5 bases clipped from V and 3 bases from J, the junction kept 8 bases outside the gene matches. Germline CDR1 and CDR2: SGHRS and YFSETQ. CDR3 nucleotides: TGCGCCAGCAGGGCGGACACAGGGGACTACAATGAGCAGTTCTTC. Its translation is CASRADTGDYNEQFF.

This clone is a singleton in its sample. As DNA, the CDR3 is TGTGCCAGCAGCCTCGTCCGACAGGGGCCAATATATTTT. Protein: CASSLVRQGPIYF. The chain recombines TRBV6-5 with TRBJ1-3, with 8 positions matching TRBD1. CDR3 length: 13 residues. V shed 6 bases and J 13 bases; nucleotides not matched to a gene: 11. CDR1 is MNHEY and CDR2 is SVGAGI in the germline V gene.

The V call is TRBV24-1, the J call TRBJ2-1, with TRBD1 matching 7 bases. Germline lookup yields CDR1 KGHDR and CDR2 SFDVKD. This CDR3 region has 14 residues. The junction had 11 bases not matched to a gene; V was cut back by 9 bases and J by 7 bases. The CDR3 region has the DNA TGTGCCACCCGACCGACAGGGCTCTTGAATGAGCAGTTCTTC. It is translated as CATRPTGLLNEQFF.

The chain employs TRBV28 and TRBJ1-1; D uncertain. The CDR3 is 11 amino acids. Germline CDR1 is MDHEN and CDR2 is SYDVKM. The CDR3 spells CATTGSTEAFF. The CDR3 DNA reads TGTGCGACGACTGGCAGCACTGAAGCTTTCTTT.

The rearrangement uses TRBV16 and TRBJ2-1; 10 nucleotides align to TRBD2. Germline loops: CDR1 KGHSY, CDR2 FQNENV. Unmatched junction bases numbered 3, after V lost 0 bases and J lost 7 bases. There are 15 residues in the CDR3. The CDR3 nucleotides read TGTGCCAGCAGCCAATCCACAGCGGGAGGGAATGAGCAGTTCTTC. Translation gives CASSQSTAGGNEQFF. The full variable domain, with the rest looked up from reference TRBV16 and TRBJ2-1, is GEEVAQTPKHLVRGEGQKAKLYCAPIKGHSYVFWYQQVLKNEFKFLISFQNENVFDETGMPKERFSAKCLPNSPCSLEIQATKLEDSAVYFCASSQSTAGGNEQFFGPGTRLTVL.

The V gene is TRBV4-2, the J gene TRBJ2-2; D unresolved. Germline V gene lookup returns CDR1 LGHNA and CDR2 YNFKEQ. Deletions cut 0 bases from V and 4 bases from J, with 6 bases between. There are 14 residues in the CDR3. Here the CDR3 DNA reads TGTGCCAGCAGCCAAGAGTCTCTCACCGGGGAGCTGTTTTTT. It codes for CASSQESLTGELFF.

The gene calls are TRBV29-1 and TRBJ2-3; tentative D call: TRBD1 (5 bases). Germline CDR1 and CDR2: SQVTM and ANQGSEA. V was clipped by 8 bases and J by 2 bases, with 17 bases between them. The CDR3 covers 14 residues. CDR3 sequence: CSFRQYLATDTQYF. In DNA form, the CDR3 reads TGCAGCTTCAGACAGTACCTCGCCACAGATACGCAGTATTTT.

This chain connects TRBV5-4 to TRBJ2-3; 9 bases match TRBD2. The CDR3 is made up of 19 amino acids. V shed 1 base and J 5 bases; nucleotides not matched to a gene: 17. Germline-derived CDR1 and CDR2 are SGHNT and YYREEE (reference sequence). CDR3 sequence (DNA): TGTGCCAGCAGCTTGAGCATAGCGGGAGTGTATACTTACAGAGATACGCAGTATTTT. Translating it yields CASSLSIAGVYTYRDTQYF.

The chain couples TRBV7-9 to TRBJ1-6; 8 bases agree with TRBD1. With 4 bases clipped from V and 7 bases from J, the junction kept 6 bases outside the gene matches. The CDR3 length is 15 residues. The germline V gene has CDR1 SEHNR and CDR2 FQNEAQ (reference sequence). The CDR3 DNA follows: TGTGCCAGCAGCTCCAGGGGGCAGGGCAATTCACCCCTCCACTTT. Encoded protein: CASSSRGQGNSPLHF.

The J gene is TRBJ2-1, the V gene TRBV5-4; TRBD1 matches 9 bases. The CDR3 is 15 amino acids. With V trimmed by 0 bases and J by 3 bases, 1 base remained unmatched. Germline V CDR1 and CDR2: SGHNT, YYREEE (reference sequence). The CDR3 spells CASSLGTGDYNEQFF. As DNA, the CDR3 is TGTGCCAGCAGCTTGGGGACAGGGGACTACAATGAGCAGTTCTTC.

V gene TRBV28 combines with J gene TRBJ1-5; D is uncertain. Per the germline V gene, CDR1 is MDHEN and CDR2 is SYDVKM. This CDR3 is built from 16 residues. Trimming left V 3 bases short and J 1 base short, with 13 bases between. The CDR3 sequence is CASSFLGRRSNQPQHF. CDR3 bases: TGTGCCAGCAGTTTCTTGGGGAGAAGGAGCAATCAGCCCCAGCATTTT.

Comment on this clone: This specimen includes other DNA sequences encoding the same CDR3. The chain employs TRBV3-1 (or the pseudogene TRBV3-2) and TRBJ2-1; D is possibly TRBD1 (6 bases). Trimming removed 4 bases from V and 5 bases from J, with 9 bases in between. The CDR3 is 13 residues long. Germline V lookup: CDR1 LGHDT, CDR2 YNNKEL (reference sequence). The CDR3 DNA sequence: TGTGCCAGCAGCCGCCGGGACAACAATGAGCAGTTCTTC. Protein: CASSRRDNNEQFF.

The chain links TRBV7-3 to TRBJ1-1; 9 bases are a match to TRBD1. Germline loops: CDR1 SGHTA, CDR2 FQGTGA. J was trimmed by 6 bases and V by 2 bases; bases with no gene match: 7. CDR3 length: 15 amino acids. The CDR3 region is CASSLSGQGGAEAFF. The CDR3 DNA sequence: TGTGCCAGCAGCTTATCGGGACAGGGTGGCGCTGAAGCTTTCTTT. The full variable domain, with the rest looked up from reference TRBV7-3 and TRBJ1-1, is GAGVSQTPSNKVTEKGKYVELRCDPISGHTALYWYRQSLGQGPEFLIYFQGTGAADDSGLPNDRFFAVRPEGSVSTLKIQRTERGDSAVYLCASSLSGQGGAEAFFGQGTRLTVV.

The chain is built from TRBV19 and TRBJ2-3; TRBD2 is a possible D gene (6 bases). V was pared by 8 bases and J by 4 bases, with 25 bases between. The V gene's germline CDR1 is LNHDA and CDR2 SQIVND (reference sequence). The CDR3 runs 17 residues. The DNA of the CDR3 is TGTGCCAGTGGAGGGGCAGGAATAGGATCTGGGGCAGATACGCAGTATTTT. Its translation: CASGGAGIGSGADTQYF.

The chain recombines TRBV6-5 with TRBJ2-5; 9 bases fit TRBD2. The germline V gene has CDR1 MNHEY and CDR2 SVGAGI. Trimming at V came to 0 bases and at J to 5 bases, leaving 4 bases not matched to a gene. The CDR3 consists of 15 residues. Here the CDR3 DNA reads TGTGCCAGCAGTTACTCAAGTCTAGCGGGGGAGACCCAGTACTTC. It yields the protein CASSYSSLAGETQYF.

The rearrangement uses TRBV5-1 and TRBJ2-3; 9 nucleotides agree with TRBD2. Germline V gene sequence: CDR1 SGHRS, CDR2 YFSETQ. CDR3 length equals 16 residues. V lost 4 bases, J lost 1 base, and 7 bases stayed unmatched. The CDR3 bases are TGCGCCAGCAGCCCGGAGGTAGCGGGGGGCACAGATACGCAGTATTTT. This translates into CASSPEVAGGTDTQYF.

The chain carries TRBV5-1 and TRBJ2-7, with a possible D match to TRBD2 (5 bases). Trimming shortened V by 0 bases and J by 6 bases, and 10 bases separated the two germline ends. Germline CDR1 reads SGHRS; CDR2 reads YFSETQ. The CDR3 totals 13 residues. In DNA form, the CDR3 reads TGCGCCAGCAGCTTGGAGGTAGCGCGCGAGCAGTACTTC. It translates to CASSLEVAREQYF.

The gene calls are TRBV6-5 and TRBJ1-2, with D tentatively TRBD1 (6 bases). The length of the CDR3 is 13 residues. Between the trimmed V and J ends, which lost 8 bases and 3 bases, there was a span of 13 bases. Germline V gene sequence: CDR1 MNHEY, CDR2 SVGAGI. CDR3 sequence reads: CASGDGQYYGYTF. As DNA, the CDR3 is TGTGCCAGCGGGGATGGACAGTACTATGGCTACACCTTC.

V and J are TRBV27 and TRBJ1-6; possible D gene TRBD1, 5 bases. Trimming cost V 6 bases and J 6 bases, with 12 bases left between them. There are 14 residues in the CDR3. Germline V CDR1 and CDR2: MNHEY, SMNVEV (reference sequence). The CDR3 DNA is TGTGCCAGCAGCCAAGACAGCCTTAATTCACCCCTCCACTTT. Residues: CASSQDSLNSPLHF.

This rearrangement joins TRBV5-1 to TRBJ2-3, with 7 bases aligning to TRBD2. Germline CDR1 reads SGHRS; CDR2 reads YFSETQ. J gave up 1 base and V 2 bases, and 10 bases lay outside the gene matches. This CDR3 has 17 amino acids. The CDR3 coding sequence is TGCGCCAGCAGCTTTTCTAGCGGATCCGGGGGCACAGATACGCAGTATTTT. This sequence encodes CASSFSSGSGGTDTQYF.

V usage is TRBV30 and J usage is TRBJ1-1, with D tentatively TRBD1 (6 bases). Trimming shortened V by 4 bases and J by 1 base, and 16 bases separated the two germline ends. Looked up from germline, CDR1 is GTSNPN and CDR2 is SVGIG (reference sequence). This CDR3 has 15 amino acids. The CDR3 loop reads CAWTRGGHSNTEAFF. CDR3 DNA: TGTGCCTGGACTCGAGGGGGACACTCGAACACTGAAGCTTTCTTT.

This sequence joins TRBV6-5 and TRBJ2-7; 9 bases are shared with TRBD1. V gave up 0 bases and J gave up 5 bases; unmatched junction bases: 8. The CDR3 extends over 16 amino acids. CDR1 is MNHEY, CDR2 SVGAGI, per germline. The CDR3: CASSYSSTGTGNEQYF. CDR3 DNA: TGTGCCAGCAGTTACTCTTCTACCGGGACAGGGAACGAGCAGTACTTC.

The V gene is TRBV5-1, the J gene TRBJ2-2; D is ambiguous. The CDR3 contains 12 residues. V lost 4 bases and J 2 bases, leaving 3 bases between the germline ends. CDR1 and CDR2 from the germline V gene are SGHRS and YFSETQ. The CDR3 spells CASSLNTGELFF. The CDR3 bases are TGCGCCAGCAGCCTCAACACCGGGGAGCTGTTTTTT.

CDR3 loop: CASAQIYEQYF. In DNA, the CDR3 is TGTGCTAGTGCCCAAATCTACGAGCAGTACTTC. The V gene is TRBV12-5, the J gene TRBJ2-7; D unresolved. V was cut by 7 bases and J by 3 bases, with 7 bases left in between. CDR3 length equals 11 residues. The V gene's germline CDR1 is LGHNT and CDR2 FRNRAP.